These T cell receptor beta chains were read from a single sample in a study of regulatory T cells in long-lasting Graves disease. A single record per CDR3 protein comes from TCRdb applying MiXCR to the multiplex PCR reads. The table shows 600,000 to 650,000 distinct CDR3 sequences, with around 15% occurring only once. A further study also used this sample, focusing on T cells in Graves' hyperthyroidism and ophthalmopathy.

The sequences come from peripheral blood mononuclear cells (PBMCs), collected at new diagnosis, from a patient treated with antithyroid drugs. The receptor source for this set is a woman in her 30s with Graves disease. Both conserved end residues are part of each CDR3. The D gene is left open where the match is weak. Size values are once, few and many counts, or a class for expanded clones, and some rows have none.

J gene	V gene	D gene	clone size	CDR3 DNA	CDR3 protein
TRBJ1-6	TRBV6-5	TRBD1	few	TGTGCCAGCAGTTTGGACAGGGAGGATTCACCCCTCCACTTT	CASSLDREDSPLHF
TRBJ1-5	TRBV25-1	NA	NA	TGTGCCAGCAGCCGGGCGGGGGGGCCCCAGCATTTT	CASSRAGGPQHF
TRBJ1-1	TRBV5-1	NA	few	TGCGCCAGCAGCTTGGCCATCGACACTGAAGCTTTCTTT	CASSLAIDTEAFF
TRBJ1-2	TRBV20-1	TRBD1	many	TGCAGTGCTAGAACAGGGGGCGTCTATGGCTACACCTTC	CSARTGGVYGYTF
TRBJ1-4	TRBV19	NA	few	TGTGCCAGTAGGCTTAATGAAAAACTGTTTTTT	CASRLNEKLFF
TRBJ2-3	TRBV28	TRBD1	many	TGTGCCAGCAGTTCTTGGACAGGGTGGACAGATACGCAGTATTTT	CASSSWTGWTDTQYF
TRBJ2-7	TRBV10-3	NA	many	TGTGCCATCAGTGAGGCGGCTAGCGTAAACGAGCAGTACTTC	CAISEAASVNEQYF
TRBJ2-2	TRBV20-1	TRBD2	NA	TGCAGTGCTAGACTAGCGGGAGCTGCGGAGCTGTTTTTT	CSARLAGAAELFF
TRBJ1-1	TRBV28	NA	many	TGTGCCAGCAGTTTAATCCCACGGGGGGCATCTAACACTGAAGCTTTCTTT	CASSLIPRGASNTEAFF
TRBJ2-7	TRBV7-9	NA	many	TGTGCCAGCAGCCAGGCGCTGGGGGCGGACGAGCAGTACTTC	CASSQALGADEQYF
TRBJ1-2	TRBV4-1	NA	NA	TGCGCCAGCAGCCAAGGCCCGGGACCTCAGTATGGCTACACCTTC	CASSQGPGPQYGYTF
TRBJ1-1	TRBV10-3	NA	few	TGTGCCATCAGTGAGTCACGAGGAGCGAACACTGAAGCTTTCTTT	CAISESRGANTEAFF
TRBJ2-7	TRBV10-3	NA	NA	TGTGCCATCAGTGAAGGACCAGCGGACTCCTACGAGCAGTACTTC	CAISEGPADSYEQYF
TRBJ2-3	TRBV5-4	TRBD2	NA	TGTGCCAGCAGCTTGGCCAGTCTAGCGGGGACAGATACGCAGTATTTT	CASSLASLAGTDTQYF
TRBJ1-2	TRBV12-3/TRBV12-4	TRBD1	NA	TGTGCCAGCAGCCCGATACAGGGGGCACGGTCTGGCTACACATTC	CASSPIQGARSGYTF
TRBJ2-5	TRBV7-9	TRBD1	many	TGTGCCAGCAGATCGGGACAGGGGGCGACCCAGTACTTC	CASRSGQGATQYF
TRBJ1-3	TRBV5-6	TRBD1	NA	TGTGCCAGCAGCCCTACAGGGGCTGCTGGAAACACCATATATTTT	CASSPTGAAGNTIYF
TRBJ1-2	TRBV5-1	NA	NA	TGCGCCAGCAGCTTGGCCGGTCAGGGTAGTGGCTACACCTTC	CASSLAGQGSGYTF
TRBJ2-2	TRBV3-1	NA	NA	TGTGCCAGCAGCCATGCGGGAAGCGCGAACACCGGGGAGCTGTTTTTT	CASSHAGSANTGELFF
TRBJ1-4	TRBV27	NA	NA	TGTGCCAGCAGTTTAATAGGGTCCACTAATGAAAAACTGTTTTTT	CASSLIGSTNEKLFF
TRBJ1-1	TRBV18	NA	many	TGTGCCAGCTCACCACGGGCAGAGAACACTGAAGCTTTCTTT	CASSPRAENTEAFF
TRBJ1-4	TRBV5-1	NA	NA	TGTGCCAGCAGCTTGGAAGGGACGGCGACTAATGAAAAACTGTTTTTT	CASSLEGTATNEKLFF
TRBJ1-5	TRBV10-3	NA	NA	TGTGCCATCAGTGGAGGGAACAGCAATCGGCCCCAGCATTTT	CAISGGNSNRPQHF
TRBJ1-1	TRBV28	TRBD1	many	TGTGCCAGCGGTCCATTGGGACAGGGTTTAGCTTTCTTT	CASGPLGQGLAFF
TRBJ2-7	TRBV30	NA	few	TGTGCCTGGAGTAAAACTAACTACGAGCAGTACTTC	CAWSKTNYEQYF
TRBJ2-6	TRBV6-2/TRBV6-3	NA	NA	TGTGCCAGCAGTTACTCGATGGGTACTGGGGCCAACGTCCTGACTTTC	CASSYSMGTGANVLTF
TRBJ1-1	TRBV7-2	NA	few	TGTGCCAGCAGCTTCAGAGTCGCGGGGGTAGTGAACACTGAAGCTTTCTTT	CASSFRVAGVVNTEAFF
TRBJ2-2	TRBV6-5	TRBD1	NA	TGTGCCAGCAGTTACGGGGACAGAAGGATGGAGCTGTTTTTT	CASSYGDRRMELFF
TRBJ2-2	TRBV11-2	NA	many	TGTGCCAGCAGCAGGCGGGTAGCGTTGAACACCGGGGAGCTGTTTTTT	CASSRRVALNTGELFF
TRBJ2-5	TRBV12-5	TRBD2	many	TGTGCTAGTGGTTTGGTACGAGCGGGAGAAGAGACCCAGTACTTC	CASGLVRAGEETQYF
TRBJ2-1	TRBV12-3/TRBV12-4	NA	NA	TGTGCCAGCAGTTTTTATCTACAGTCTAGCAATGAGCAGTTCTTC	CASSFYLQSSNEQFF
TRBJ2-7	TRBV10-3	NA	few	TGTGCCTCGCCCTGCCTTCGCAGCGCCTACGAGCAGTACTTC	CASPCLRSAYEQYF
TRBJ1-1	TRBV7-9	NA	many	TGTGCCAGCAGGAAGGGAACTGAAGCTTTCTTT	CASRKGTEAFF
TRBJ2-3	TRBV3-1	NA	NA	TGTGCCAGCAGCCAAGTTGCCGGGCCGACCGACGCAGATACGCAGTATTTT	CASSQVAGPTDADTQYF
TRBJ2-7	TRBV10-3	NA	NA	TGTGCCATCAGCAGCCCAACCTACGAGCAGTACTTC	CAISSPTYEQYF
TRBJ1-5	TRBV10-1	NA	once	TGCGCCAGCAGTGAGTGGGGCAGGGTAGTCGAGCCCCAGCATTTT	CASSEWGRVVEPQHF
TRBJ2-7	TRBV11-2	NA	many	TGTGCCAGCAGCTTAGTTGGGGGACTGGTCTCCTACGAGCAGTACTTC	CASSLVGGLVSYEQYF
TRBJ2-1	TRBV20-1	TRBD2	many	TGCAGTGCTTCCCCAGGCACTAGCGGGAGCAAGGAGCAGTTCTTC	CSASPGTSGSKEQFF
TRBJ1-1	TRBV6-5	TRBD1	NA	TGTGCCAGCAGTTACTCGGTGTCCCCGGGACAGCCGAACACTGAAGCTTTCTTT	CASSYSVSPGQPNTEAFF
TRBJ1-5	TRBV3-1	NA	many	TGTGCCAGCAGCCAAGTATTGGGGAGTTCCCAGCATTTT	CASSQVLGSSQHF
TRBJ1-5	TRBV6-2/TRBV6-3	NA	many	TGTGCCAGCAGTTACTCAGGGGGTCCCGGTCAGCCCCAGCATTTT	CASSYSGGPGQPQHF
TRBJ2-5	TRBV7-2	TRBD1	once	TGTGCCTGGAGTCTGCAGGGGGTACTCCAAGAGACCCAGTACTTC	CAWSLQGVLQETQYF
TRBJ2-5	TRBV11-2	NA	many	TGTGCCAGCACCCAGAGGGAGCCTCAAGAGACCCAGTACTTC	CASTQREPQETQYF
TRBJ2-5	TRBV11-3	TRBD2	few	TGTGCCAGCAGCCCGGGACTAGCGGGAGTAATGGAGACCCAGTACTTC	CASSPGLAGVMETQYF
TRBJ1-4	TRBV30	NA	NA	TGTGCCTGGAGCTTGGGCCCTGTACGGCAGGCGCCTAATGAAAAACTGTTTTTT	CAWSLGPVRQAPNEKLFF
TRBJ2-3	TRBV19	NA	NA	TGTGCCGCCCAGGGACTTCGCACAGATACGCAGTATTTT	CAAQGLRTDTQYF
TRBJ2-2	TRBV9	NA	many	TGTGCCAGCAGCGTAGCTGACACCGGGGAGCTGTTTTTT	CASSVADTGELFF
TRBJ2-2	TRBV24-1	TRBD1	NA	TGTGCCACCAGTGACCCTCCCGGGACAGGGGACACCGGGGAGCTGTTTTTT	CATSDPPGTGDTGELFF
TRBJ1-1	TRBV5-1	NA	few	TGCGCCAGCAGCTTCCGGGGGGGATTAGACACTGAAGCTTTCTTT	CASSFRGGLDTEAFF
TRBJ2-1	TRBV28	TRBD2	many	TGTGCCAGCAGTTTATGGGGACTAGCGGGCAGAGTTTCCCATGAGCAGTTCTTC	CASSLWGLAGRVSHEQFF